This T cell receptor beta chain was sequenced for a study of blood T cells in healthy people across ages. General study points: There was a strong correlation between TCR beta diversity and naive T cell percentage. No one knew whether donors had CMV, which possibly confounded expanded clonotype changes.

A second roughly 7 to 11 cycle PCR used barcoded and J-beta primers. The template-switch adaptor was a 5' adaptor with 12 random nucleotides. It tagged each cDNA molecule. TCRdb reprocessed the 5' RACE reads via MiXCR and lists one record per CDR3 protein. The sample has about 1.5 million distinct CDR3 sequences; approximately 42% are singletons. This clonotype was observed a handful of times. What it binds is unknown. V lost 0 bases, J lost 5 bases, and 19 bases lay in between. CDR3 length: 17 residues. Looked up from germline, CDR1 is SGHDT and CDR2 is YYEEEE. The V gene is TRBV5-6, the J gene TRBJ2-3, with D perhaps assigned TRBD1 or TRBD2 (6 bases each). This receptor was taken from a woman aged 18-35 years in good health. The sequenced sample consisted of blood. DNA for the CDR3: TGTGCCAGCAGCTTGGCCGGGGGCCCGGTCCCCGGAGATACGCAGTATTTT. Translation: CASSLAGGPVPGDTQYF.